Given below is one TCR beta chain in context. Produced via immunoSEQ multiplex PCR; TCRdb's table is partial and in-frame only. The sample yields about 10,000 clones, around 84% seen once. This record comes from a study of somatic mutations in cytotoxic T cells in rheumatoid arthritis. The germline V gene encodes CDR1 LNHDA and CDR2 SQIVND (reference sequence). The CDR3 consists of 15 residues. V was pared by 4 bases and J by 5 bases, with 17 bases between. The chain joins TRBV19 to TRBJ1-1; perhaps TRBD1 as D (5 bases). The clonotype was recovered from an adult with rheumatoid arthritis. Source material: CD8+ T cells sorted from blood. CDR3 amino acids: CASSSHLGSGTEAFF. Written as DNA, the CDR3 is TGTGCCAGTAGTAGCCATTTGGGGTCAGGGACTGAAGCTTTCTTT.